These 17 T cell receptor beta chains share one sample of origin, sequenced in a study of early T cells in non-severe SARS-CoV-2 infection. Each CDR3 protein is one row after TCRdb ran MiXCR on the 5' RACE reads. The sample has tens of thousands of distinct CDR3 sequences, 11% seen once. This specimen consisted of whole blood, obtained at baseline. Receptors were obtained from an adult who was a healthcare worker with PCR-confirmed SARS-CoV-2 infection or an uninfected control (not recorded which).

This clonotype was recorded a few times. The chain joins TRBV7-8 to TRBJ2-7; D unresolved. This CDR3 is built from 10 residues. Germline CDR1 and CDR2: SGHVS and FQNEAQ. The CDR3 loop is CASGEREQYF. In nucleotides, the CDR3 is TGTGCATCTGGGGAACGTGAGCAGTACTTC.

CDR3 in DNA: TGTGCCAGCAGCCCACAGGTCTTCACAGATACGCAGTATTTT. The encoded protein is CASSPQVFTDTQYF. The V gene is TRBV7-7, the J gene TRBJ2-3, with a weak D call TRBD1 (5 bases). The CDR3 has 14 amino acids. Germline V gene lookup returns CDR1 SSHAT and CDR2 FNYEAQ (reference sequence). V was shortened by 5 bases and J by 2 bases, with 11 bases between the two germline ends. Full variable domain (rest looked up from reference TRBV7-7 and TRBJ2-3): GAGVSQSPRYKVTKRGQDVTLRCDPISSHATLYWYQQALGQGPEFLTYFNYEAQPDKSGLPSDRFSAERPEGSISTLTIQRTEQRDSAMYRCASSPQVFTDTQYFGPGTRLTVL.

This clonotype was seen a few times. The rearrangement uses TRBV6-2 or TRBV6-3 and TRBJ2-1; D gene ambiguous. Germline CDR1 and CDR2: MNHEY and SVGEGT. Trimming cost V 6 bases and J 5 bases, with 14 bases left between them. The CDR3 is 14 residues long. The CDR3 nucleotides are TGTGCCAGCAGCAAACCGGGCCATCACAATGAGCAGTTCTTC. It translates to CASSKPGHHNEQFF.

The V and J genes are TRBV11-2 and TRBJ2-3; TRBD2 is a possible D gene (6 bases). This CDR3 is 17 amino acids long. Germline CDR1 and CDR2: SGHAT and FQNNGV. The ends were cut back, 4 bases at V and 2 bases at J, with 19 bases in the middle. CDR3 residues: CASSSPRLRGNTDTQYF. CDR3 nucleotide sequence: TGTGCCAGCAGCTCCCCTAGGCTACGGGGGAACACAGATACGCAGTATTTT.

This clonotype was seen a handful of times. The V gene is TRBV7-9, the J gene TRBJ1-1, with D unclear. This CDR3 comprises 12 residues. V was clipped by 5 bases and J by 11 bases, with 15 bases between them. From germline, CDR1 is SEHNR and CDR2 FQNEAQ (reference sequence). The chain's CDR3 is CASSVPNPGAFF. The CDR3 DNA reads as TGTGCCAGCAGCGTCCCTAATCCGGGGGCTTTCTTT. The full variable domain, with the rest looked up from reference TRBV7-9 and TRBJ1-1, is DTGVSQNPRHKITKRGQNVTFRCDPISEHNRLYWYRQTLGQGPEFLTYFQNEAQLEKSRLLSDRFSAERPKGSFSTLEIQRTEQGDSAMYLCASSVPNPGAFFGQGTRLTVV.

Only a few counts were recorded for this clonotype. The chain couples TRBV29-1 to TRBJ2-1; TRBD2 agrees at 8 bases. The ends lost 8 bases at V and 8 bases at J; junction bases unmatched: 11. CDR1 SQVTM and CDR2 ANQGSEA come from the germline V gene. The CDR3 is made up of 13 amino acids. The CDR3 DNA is TGCAGCTCACAGCGGGGGTTGAACGATGAGCAGTTCTTC. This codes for CSSQRGLNDEQFF.

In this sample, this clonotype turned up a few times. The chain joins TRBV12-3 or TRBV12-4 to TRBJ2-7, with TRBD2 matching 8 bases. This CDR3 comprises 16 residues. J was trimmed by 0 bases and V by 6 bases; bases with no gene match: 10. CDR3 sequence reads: CASSSPQAGVSYEQYF. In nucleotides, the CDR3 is TGTGCCAGCAGCTCCCCACAAGCGGGGGTCTCCTACGAGCAGTACTTC.

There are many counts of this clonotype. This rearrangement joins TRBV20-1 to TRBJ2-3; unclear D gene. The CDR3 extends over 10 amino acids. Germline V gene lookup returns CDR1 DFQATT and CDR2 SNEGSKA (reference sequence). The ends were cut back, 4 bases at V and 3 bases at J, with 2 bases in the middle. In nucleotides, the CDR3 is TGCAGTGCTAATACAGATACGCAGTATTTT. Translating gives CSANTDTQYF.

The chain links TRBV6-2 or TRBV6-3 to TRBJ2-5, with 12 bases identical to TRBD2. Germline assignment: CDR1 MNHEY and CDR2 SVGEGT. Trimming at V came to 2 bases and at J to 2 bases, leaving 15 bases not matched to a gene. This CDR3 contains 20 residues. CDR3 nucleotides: TGTGCCAGCAGTTACCCAACTACTAGCGGGGGGTCCCTGCGGCAAGAGACCCAGTACTTC. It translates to CASSYPTTSGGSLRQETQYF.

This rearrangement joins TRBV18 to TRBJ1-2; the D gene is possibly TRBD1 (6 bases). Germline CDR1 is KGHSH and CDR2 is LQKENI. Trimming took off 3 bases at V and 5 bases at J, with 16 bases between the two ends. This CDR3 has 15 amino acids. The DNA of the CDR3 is TGTGCCAGCTCACCCCAACAGGGAGGGGAGTATGGCTACACCTTC. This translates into CASSPQQGGEYGYTF.

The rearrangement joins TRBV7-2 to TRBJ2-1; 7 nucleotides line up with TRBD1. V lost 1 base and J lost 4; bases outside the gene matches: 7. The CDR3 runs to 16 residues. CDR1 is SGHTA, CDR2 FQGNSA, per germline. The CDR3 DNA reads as TGTGCCAGCAGCTTAGACTCGGGACAGATATACAATGAGCAGTTCTTC. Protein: CASSLDSGQIYNEQFF.

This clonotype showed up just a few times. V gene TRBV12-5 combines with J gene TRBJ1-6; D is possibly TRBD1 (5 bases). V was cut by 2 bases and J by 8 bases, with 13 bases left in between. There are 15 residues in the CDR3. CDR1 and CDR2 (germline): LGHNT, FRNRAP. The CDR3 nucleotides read TGTGCTAGTGGTTTGATCGGGACGGTGGATTCACCCCTCCACTTT. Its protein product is CASGLIGTVDSPLHF.

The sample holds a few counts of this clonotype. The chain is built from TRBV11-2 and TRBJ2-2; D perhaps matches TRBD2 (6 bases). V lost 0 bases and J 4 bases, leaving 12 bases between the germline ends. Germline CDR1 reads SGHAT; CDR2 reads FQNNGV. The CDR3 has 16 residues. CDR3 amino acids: CASSLDLGLSTGELFF. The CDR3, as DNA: TGTGCCAGCAGCTTAGACTTGGGACTTTCCACCGGGGAGCTGTTTTTT.

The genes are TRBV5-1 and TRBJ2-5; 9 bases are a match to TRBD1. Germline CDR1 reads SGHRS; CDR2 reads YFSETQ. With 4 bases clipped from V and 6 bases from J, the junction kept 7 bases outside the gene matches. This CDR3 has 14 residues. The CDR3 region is CASSARQGVKTQYF. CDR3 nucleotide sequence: TGCGCCAGCAGCGCACGACAGGGGGTAAAGACCCAGTACTTC.

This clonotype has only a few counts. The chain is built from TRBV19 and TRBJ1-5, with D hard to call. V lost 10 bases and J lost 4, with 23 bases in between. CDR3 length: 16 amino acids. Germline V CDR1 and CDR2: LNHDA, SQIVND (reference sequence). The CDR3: CATSRPGEKPNQPQHF. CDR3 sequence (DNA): TGTGCCACCTCTCGCCCGGGTGAAAAGCCTAATCAGCCCCAGCATTTT. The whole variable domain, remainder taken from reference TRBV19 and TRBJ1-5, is DGGITQSPKYLFRKEGQNVTLSCEQNLNHDAMYWYRQDPGQGLRLIYYSQIVNDFQKGDIAEGYSVSREKKESFPLTVTSAQKNPTAFYLCATSRPGEKPNQPQHFGDGTRLSIL.

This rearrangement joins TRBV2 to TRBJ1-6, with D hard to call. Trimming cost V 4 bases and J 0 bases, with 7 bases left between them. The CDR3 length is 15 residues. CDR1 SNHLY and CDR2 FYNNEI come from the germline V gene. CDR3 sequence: CASSGETSYNSPLHF. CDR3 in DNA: TGTGCCAGCAGTGGGGAAACCTCCTATAATTCACCCCTCCACTTT.

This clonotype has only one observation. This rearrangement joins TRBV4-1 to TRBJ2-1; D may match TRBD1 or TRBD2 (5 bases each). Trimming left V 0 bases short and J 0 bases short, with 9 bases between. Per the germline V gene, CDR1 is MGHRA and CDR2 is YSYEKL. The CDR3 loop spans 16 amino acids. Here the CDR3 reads CASSQEPGSSYNEQFF. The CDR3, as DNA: TGCGCCAGCAGCCAAGAACCAGGGAGCTCCTACAATGAGCAGTTCTTC.